This TCR beta chain was found in a study of vaccination effects on CD4 cells after COVID-19 (dated by TCRdb to 2021 to 2024). Looking at the study overall: Each participant got two doses of an mRNA SARS-CoV-2 vaccine, either BNT162b2 or mRNA-1273. SARS-CoV-2 spike-specific CD4+ TCR repertoires from before and after mRNA vaccination were compared in COVID-19 convalescent patients and in infection-naive vaccine recipients. The full study included 9 to 10 COVID-19 convalescent patients and several SARS-CoV-2-naive healthy vaccine recipients. Cultures from other donors in the study were sequenced using the Oncomine TCR Beta short-read assay on an Illumina iSeq 100. Beyond this particular receptor, the publication reports: In healthy vaccine recipients, vaccine-induced clones were almost all SARS-CoV-2 mono-reactive, with only 1 of 255 being cross-reactive with common cold coronaviruses. The study was limited by a small number of convalescent patients, and early post-infection timepoints were lacking. At late post-vaccination timepoints, both infection-induced and vaccine-induced clones showed marked clonal contraction, consistent with waning T cell responses.

The ViraFEST assay stimulated PBMC with viral peptide pools and then used TCR sequencing to identify antigen-specific CD4+ T cell clonotypes by expansion. After 10 to 11 days of culture, CD4+ T cells were isolated with the EasySep CD4+ T cell isolation kit. None of the healthy vaccine recipients had a prior SARS-CoV-2 infection, which was confirmed by nucleocapsid antibody tests that came back negative both before and after vaccination. Roughly 2.1 million PBMC per well were cultured in IMDM with approximately 5% human AB serum, 8 to 10 IU/ml IL-2 and gentamicin, plus 10 ug/ml peptides. Half of the culture medium was replaced with fresh IL-2-containing medium on days 3 and 7. Unless noted otherwise, every peptide stimulation condition was grown in triplicate wells. Using Ficoll-Paque Plus gradient centrifugation, PBMC were separated from whole blood and then either used fresh or cryopreserved at -140C. The overlapping peptide pools covered the spike proteins of SARS-CoV-2 as well as those of the common cold coronaviruses HCoV-NL63, HCoV-OC43 and HCoV-229E. Genomic DNA was extracted from cultured CD4+ T cells with the QIAamp micro DNA kit.

A note on this clone: Its binding antigen is unknown. The sample holds no much larger clone one base away, and base qualities are not on file.

Libraries were constructed by the immunoSEQ multiplex PCR assay. TCR beta CDR3 sequencing was performed on DNA from the cultured, isolated CD4+ T cells. The published analysis was carried out like this. The analysis removed non-productive TCR sequences, trimmed reads to the CDR3 region, and retained only CDR3s that were 7 or more amino acids long. The MANAFEST web app was used to pick out antigen-specific clonotypes by comparing their expansion in peptide wells with that in reference cultures. To be called positive, a clone needed expansion at FDR<0.05 compared with the reference and with all other wells, an odds ratio greater than 5, and a frequency greater than 0.1% in two replicate wells. Clonotypes significantly expanded in SARS-CoV-2 spike wells and in at least one common cold coronavirus spike condition were defined as cross-reactive. CDR3 similarity was assessed by Levenshtein distance with the stringdist R package, and unrooted trees were built with ape in R 3.6.1. In TCRdb, the immuneACCESS table is reduced to in-frame sequences with V and J assigned. These tables do not hold every clone; where another copy was compared, an unresolved V gene accounts for under half, and the others remain unexplained. For V, J and clone size, that table is used; D and trimming come from the DNA. The sample table lists about 41,000 clones, around three quarters of them with a count of one. The ten largest clones take up about 3% of the sample.

From the cysteine through the phenylalanine, the CDR3 covers 13 amino acids. Only the CDR3 region is kept as DNA, spanning 39 bases read in frame from base 1. V loses 2 bases, J loses 6 bases, and the germline ends lie 8 bases apart. This receptor was obtained from a human donor who received a COVID-19 vaccine. The sequence is built from TRBV12-3 or TRBV12-4 and TRBJ2-1; too little of a D gene remains to name it. The sample consisted of CD4+ T cells from PBMCs cultured with HCoV-NL63 spike peptides, taken before COVID-19 vaccination. The cell subset or site label for this specimen denotes: HCoV-NL63 spike overlapping peptide pool stimulation. The base sequence is TGTGCCAGCAGTTTACTAGATACCAATGAGCAGTTCTTC. Its product reads: CASSLLDTNEQFF.